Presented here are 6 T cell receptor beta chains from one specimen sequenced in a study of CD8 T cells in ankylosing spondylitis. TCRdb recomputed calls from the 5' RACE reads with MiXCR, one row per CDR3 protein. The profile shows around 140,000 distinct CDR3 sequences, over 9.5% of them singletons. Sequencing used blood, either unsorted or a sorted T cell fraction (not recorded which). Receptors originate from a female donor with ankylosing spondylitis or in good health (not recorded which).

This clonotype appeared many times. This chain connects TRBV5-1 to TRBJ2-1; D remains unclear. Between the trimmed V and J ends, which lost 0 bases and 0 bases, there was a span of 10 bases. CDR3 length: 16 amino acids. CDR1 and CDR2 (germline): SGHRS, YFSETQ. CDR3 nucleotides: TGCGCCAGCAGCTTGGATGCCTATAGCTCCTACAATGAGCAGTTCTTC. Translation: CASSLDAYSSYNEQFF.

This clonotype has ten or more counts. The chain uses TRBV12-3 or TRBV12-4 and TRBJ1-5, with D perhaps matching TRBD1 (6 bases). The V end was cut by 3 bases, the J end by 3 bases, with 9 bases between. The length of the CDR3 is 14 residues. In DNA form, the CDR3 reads TGTGCCAGCAGTTTCCAGGGGAACAATCAGCCCCAGCATTTT. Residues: CASSFQGNNQPQHF.

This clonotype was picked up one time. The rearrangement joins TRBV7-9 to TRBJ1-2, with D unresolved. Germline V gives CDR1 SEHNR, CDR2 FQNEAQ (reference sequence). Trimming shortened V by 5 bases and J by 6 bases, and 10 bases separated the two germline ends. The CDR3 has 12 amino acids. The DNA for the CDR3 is TGTGCCAGCAGCCCCAAGAGGGATGGCTACACCTTC. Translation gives CASSPKRDGYTF.

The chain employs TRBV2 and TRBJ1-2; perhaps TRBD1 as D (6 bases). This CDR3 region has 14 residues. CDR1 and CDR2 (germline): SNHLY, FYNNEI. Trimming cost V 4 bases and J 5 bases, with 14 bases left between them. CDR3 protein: CASSAVEGGYGYTF. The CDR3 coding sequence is TGTGCCAGCAGTGCTGTGGAAGGGGGATATGGCTACACCTTC. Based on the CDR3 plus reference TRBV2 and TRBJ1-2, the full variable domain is EPEVTQTPSHQVTQMGQEVILRCVPISNHLYFYWYRQILGQKVEFLVSFYNNEISEKSEIFDDQFSVERPDGSNFTLKIRSTKLEDSAMYFCASSAVEGGYGYTFGSGTRLTVV.

The CDR3 DNA follows: TGTGCCAGCAGTTACCGACAGGGGATTAGCAATCAGCCCCAGCATTTT. It specifies CASSYRQGISNQPQHF. The J gene is TRBJ1-5, the V gene TRBV6-2 or TRBV6-3, with 8 bases aligning to TRBD1. The CDR3 contains 16 residues. Per germline, CDR1 MNHEY and CDR2 SVGEGT. V was pared by 2 bases and J by 0 bases, with 3 bases of the junction left unmatched.

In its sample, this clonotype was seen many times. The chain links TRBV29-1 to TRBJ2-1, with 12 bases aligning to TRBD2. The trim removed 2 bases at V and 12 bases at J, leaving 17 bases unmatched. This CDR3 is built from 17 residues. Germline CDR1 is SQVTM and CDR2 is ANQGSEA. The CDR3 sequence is CSVETGGLAGGHVGQFF. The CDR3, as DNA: TGCAGCGTTGAAACAGGCGGGCTAGCGGGGGGGCATGTGGGGCAGTTCTTC.